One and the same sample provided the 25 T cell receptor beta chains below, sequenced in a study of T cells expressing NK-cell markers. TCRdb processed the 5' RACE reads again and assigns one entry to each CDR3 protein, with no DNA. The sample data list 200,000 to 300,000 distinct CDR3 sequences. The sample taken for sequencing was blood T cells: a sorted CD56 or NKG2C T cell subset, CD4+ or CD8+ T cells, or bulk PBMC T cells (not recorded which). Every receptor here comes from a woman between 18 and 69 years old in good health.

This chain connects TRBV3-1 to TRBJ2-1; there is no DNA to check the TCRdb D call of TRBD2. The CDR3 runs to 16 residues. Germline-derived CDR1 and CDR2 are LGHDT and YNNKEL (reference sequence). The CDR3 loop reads CASSPSGVRSYNEQFF.

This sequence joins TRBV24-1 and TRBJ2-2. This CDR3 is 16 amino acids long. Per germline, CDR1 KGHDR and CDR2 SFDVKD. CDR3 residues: CATSDSGRPNTGELFF.

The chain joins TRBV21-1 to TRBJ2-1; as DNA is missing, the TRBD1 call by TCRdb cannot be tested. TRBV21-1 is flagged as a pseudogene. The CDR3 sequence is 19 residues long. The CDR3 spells CASSRKRGLRGLGSNEQFF.

The CDR3 loop reads CASSKDGQGRILSSYNEQFF. V and J are TRBV11-2 and TRBJ2-1; checking the TCRdb D call of TRBD1 is not possible without DNA. The CDR3 consists of 20 residues. The germline V gene encodes CDR1 SGHAT and CDR2 FQNNGV.

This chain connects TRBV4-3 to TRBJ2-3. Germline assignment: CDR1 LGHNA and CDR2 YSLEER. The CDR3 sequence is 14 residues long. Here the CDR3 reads CASSTRLGTDTQYF.

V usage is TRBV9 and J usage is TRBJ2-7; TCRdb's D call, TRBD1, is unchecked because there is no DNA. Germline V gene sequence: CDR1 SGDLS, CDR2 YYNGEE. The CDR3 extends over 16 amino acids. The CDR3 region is CASSAADRMSSYEQYF. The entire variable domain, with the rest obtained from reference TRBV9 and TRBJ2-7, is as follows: DSGVTQTPKHLITATGQRVTLRCSPRSGDLSVYWYQQSLDQGLQFLIQYYNGEERAKGNILERFSAQQFPDLHSELNLSSLELGDSALYFCASSAADRMSSYEQYFGPGTRLTVT.

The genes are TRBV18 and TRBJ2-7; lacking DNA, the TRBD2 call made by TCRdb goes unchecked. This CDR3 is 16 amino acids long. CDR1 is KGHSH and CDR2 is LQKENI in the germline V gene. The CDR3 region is CASSPSGLAGSYEQYF.

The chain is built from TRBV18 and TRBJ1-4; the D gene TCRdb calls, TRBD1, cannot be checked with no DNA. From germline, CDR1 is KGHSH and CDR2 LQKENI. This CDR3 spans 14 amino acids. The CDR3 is CASSPGPPVEKLFF. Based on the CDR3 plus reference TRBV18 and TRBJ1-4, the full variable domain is NAGVMQNPRHLVRRRGQEARLRCSPMKGHSHVYWYRQLPEEGLKFMVYLQKENIIDESGMPKERFSAEFPKEGPSILRIQQVVRGDSAAYFCASSPGPPVEKLFFGSGTQLSVL.

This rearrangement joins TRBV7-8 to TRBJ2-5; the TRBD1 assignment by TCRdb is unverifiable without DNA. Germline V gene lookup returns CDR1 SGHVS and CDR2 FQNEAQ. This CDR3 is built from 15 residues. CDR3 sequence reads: CASSREGSSFETQYF. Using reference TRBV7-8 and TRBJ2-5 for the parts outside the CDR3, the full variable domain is GAGVSQSPRYKVAKRGQDVALRCDPISGHVSLFWYQQALGQGPEFLTYFQNEAQLDKSGLPSDRFFAERPEGSVSTLKIQRTQQEDSAVYLCASSREGSSFETQYFGPGTRLLVL.

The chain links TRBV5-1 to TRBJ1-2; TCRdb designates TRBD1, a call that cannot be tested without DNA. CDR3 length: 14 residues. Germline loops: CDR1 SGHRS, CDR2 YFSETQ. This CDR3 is CASSLDPRDDGYTF.

CDR3 residues: CASIGGTATSEQYF. The J gene is TRBJ2-7, the V gene TRBV2; checking the TCRdb D call of TRBD1 is not possible without DNA. From germline, CDR1 is SNHLY and CDR2 FYNNEI. The CDR3 contains 14 residues. The full variable domain, completed using reference TRBV2 and TRBJ2-7, is EPEVTQTPSHQVTQMGQEVILRCVPISNHLYFYWYRQILGQKVEFLVSFYNNEISEKSEIFDDQFSVERPDGSNFTLKIRSTKLEDSAMYFCASIGGTATSEQYFGPGTRLTVT.

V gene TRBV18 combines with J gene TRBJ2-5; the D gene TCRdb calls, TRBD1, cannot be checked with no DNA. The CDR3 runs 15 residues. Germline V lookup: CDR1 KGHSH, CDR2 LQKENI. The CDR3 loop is CASSPIMGVGETQYF.

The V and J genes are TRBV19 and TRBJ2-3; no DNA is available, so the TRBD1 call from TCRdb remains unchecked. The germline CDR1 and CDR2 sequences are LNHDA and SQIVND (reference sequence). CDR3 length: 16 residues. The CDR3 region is CASSEILRQATDTQYF. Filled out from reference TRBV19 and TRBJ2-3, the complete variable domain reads DGGITQSPKYLFRKEGQNVTLSCEQNLNHDAMYWYRQDPGQGLRLIYYSQIVNDFQKGDIAEGYSVSREKKESFPLTVTSAQKNPTAFYLCASSEILRQATDTQYFGPGTRLTVL.

This chain's CDR3 is CSARDPGKQETQYF. The chain combines TRBV20-1 with TRBJ2-5; TCRdb lists TRBD1, though no DNA is available to test this call. Germline CDR1 reads DFQATT; CDR2 reads SNEGSKA (reference sequence). This CDR3 has 14 amino acids.

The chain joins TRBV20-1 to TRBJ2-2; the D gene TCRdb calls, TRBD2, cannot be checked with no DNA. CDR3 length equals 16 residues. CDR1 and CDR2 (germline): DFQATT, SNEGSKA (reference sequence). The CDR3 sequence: CSAPNPSGANTGELFF.

Here the CDR3 reads CASSFAGGEAFF. The gene calls are TRBV7-3 and TRBJ1-1; TCRdb proposes TRBD1, but this gene call is untestable without DNA. From germline, CDR1 is SGHTA and CDR2 FQGTGA. The CDR3 runs to 12 residues.

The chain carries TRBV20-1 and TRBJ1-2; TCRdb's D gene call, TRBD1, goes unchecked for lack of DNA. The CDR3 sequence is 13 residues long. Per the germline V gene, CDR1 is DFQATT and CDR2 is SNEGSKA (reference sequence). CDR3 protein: CSAPAQGLAGYTF.

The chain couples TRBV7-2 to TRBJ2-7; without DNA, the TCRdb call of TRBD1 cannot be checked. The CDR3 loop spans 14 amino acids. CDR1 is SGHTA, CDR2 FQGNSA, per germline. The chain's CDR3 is CASTHGDRPYEQYF. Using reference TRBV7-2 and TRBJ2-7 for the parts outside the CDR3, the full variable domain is GAGVSQSPSNKVTEKGKDVELRCDPISGHTALYWYRQSLGQGLEFLIYFQGNSAPDKSGLPSDRFSAERTGGSVSTLTIQRTQQEDSAVYLCASTHGDRPYEQYFGPGTRLTVT.

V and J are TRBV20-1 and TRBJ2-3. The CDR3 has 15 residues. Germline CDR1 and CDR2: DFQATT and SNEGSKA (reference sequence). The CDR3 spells CSASNSDDHTDTQYF.

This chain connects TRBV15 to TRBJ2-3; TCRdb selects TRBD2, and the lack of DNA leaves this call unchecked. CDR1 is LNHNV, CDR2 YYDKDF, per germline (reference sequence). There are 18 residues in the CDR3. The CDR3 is CATSRDRVASGGTDTQYF. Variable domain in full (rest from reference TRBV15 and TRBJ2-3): DAMVIQNPRYQVTQFGKPVTLSCSQTLNHNVMYWYQQKSSQAPKLLFHYYDKDFNNEADTPDNFQSRRPNTSFCFLDIRSPGLGDTAMYLCATSRDRVASGGTDTQYFGPGTRLTVL.

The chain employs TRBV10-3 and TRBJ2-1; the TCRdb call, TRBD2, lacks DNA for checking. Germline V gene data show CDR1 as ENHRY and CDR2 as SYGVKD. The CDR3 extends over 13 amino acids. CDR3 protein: CATWGRREDEQFF.

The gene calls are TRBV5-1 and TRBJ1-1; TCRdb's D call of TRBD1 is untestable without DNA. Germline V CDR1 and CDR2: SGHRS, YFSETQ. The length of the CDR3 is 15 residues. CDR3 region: CASSLVAIEGAEAFF.

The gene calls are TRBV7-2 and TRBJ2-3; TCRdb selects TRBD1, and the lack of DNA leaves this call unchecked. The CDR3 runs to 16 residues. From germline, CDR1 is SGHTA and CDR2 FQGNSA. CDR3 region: CASINVMQGVADTQYF.

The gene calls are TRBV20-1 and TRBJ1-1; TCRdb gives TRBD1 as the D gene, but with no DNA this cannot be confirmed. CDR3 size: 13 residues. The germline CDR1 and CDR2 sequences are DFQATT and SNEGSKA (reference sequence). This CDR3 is CSAHWDRNTEAFF.

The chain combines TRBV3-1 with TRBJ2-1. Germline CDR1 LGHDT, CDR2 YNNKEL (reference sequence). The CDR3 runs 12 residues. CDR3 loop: CASSQSVSPQFF.